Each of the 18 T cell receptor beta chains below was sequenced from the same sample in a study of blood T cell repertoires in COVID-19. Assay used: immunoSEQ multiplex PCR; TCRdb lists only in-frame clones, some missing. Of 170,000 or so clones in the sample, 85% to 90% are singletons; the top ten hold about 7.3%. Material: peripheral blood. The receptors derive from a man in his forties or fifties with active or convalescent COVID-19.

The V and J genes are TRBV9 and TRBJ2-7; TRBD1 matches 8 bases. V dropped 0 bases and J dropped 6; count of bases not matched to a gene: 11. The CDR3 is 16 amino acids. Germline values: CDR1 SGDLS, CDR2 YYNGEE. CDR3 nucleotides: TGTGCCAGCAGCGTAGGAGTTGGCCAGGGGGCGAGCGAGCAGTACTTC. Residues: CASSVGVGQGASEQYF. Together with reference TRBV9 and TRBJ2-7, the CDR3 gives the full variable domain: DSGVTQTPKHLITATGQRVTLRCSPRSGDLSVYWYQQSLDQGLQFLIQYYNGEERAKGNILERFSAQQFPDLHSELNLSSLELGDSALYFCASSVGVGQGASEQYFGPGTRLTVT.

The CDR3 region is CASSSQGATEAFF. The CDR3 coding sequence is TGCGCCAGCAGCTCCCAGGGGGCTACTGAAGCTTTCTTT. The chain links TRBV5-1 to TRBJ1-1; 8 nucleotides align to TRBD1. Unmatched junction bases numbered 3, after V lost 3 bases and J lost 5 bases. Germline V gene sequence: CDR1 SGHRS, CDR2 YFSETQ. The CDR3 has 13 amino acids.

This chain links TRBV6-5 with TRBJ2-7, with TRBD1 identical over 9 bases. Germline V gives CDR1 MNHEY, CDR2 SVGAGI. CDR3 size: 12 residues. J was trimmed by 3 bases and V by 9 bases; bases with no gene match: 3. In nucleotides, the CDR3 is TGTGCCAGTTTGACAGGGGGCTACGAGCAGTACTTC. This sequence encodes CASLTGGYEQYF.

CDR3 protein: CASSDPDGRGKNIQYF. CDR3 nucleotides: TGCGCCAGCAGTGACCCCGACGGGCGGGGCAAAAACATTCAGTACTTC. V usage is TRBV10-2 and J usage is TRBJ2-4, with D perhaps matching TRBD2 (6 bases). The germline V and J ends were trimmed by 3 bases and 3 bases, with 15 bases remaining between them. Germline V gives CDR1 WSHSY, CDR2 SAAADI. The length of the CDR3 is 16 residues.

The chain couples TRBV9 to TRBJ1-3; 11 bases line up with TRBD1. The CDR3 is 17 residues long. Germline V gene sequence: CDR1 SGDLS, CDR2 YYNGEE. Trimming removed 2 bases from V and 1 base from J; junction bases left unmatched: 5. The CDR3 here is CASSVGTGGVSGNTIYF. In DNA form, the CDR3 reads TGTGCCAGCAGCGTTGGGACAGGGGGAGTGTCTGGAAACACCATATATTTT.

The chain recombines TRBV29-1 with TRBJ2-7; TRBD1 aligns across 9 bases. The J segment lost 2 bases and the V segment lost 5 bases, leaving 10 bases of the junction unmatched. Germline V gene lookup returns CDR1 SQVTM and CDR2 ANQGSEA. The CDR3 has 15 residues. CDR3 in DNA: TGCAGCGTTAGACTCCCGGGACAGGGCACCTACGAGCAGTACTTC. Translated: CSVRLPGQGTYEQYF.

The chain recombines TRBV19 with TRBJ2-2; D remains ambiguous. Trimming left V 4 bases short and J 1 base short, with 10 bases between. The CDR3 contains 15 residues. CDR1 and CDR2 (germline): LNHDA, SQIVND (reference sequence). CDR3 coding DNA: TGTGCCAGTAGTACGCTTCGCGGGAACACCGGGGAGCTGTTTTTT. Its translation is CASSTLRGNTGELFF.

The CDR3 sequence: CASSQEWATTHTGELFF. The CDR3 nucleotides are TGCGCCAGCAGCCAAGAGTGGGCTACCACGCACACCGGGGAGCTGTTTTTT. This chain connects TRBV4-3 to TRBJ2-2; no reliable D call. V shed 0 bases and J shed 3 bases, with 14 bases lying between them. The germline gives CDR1 LGHNA, CDR2 YSLEER. The CDR3 spans 17 residues.

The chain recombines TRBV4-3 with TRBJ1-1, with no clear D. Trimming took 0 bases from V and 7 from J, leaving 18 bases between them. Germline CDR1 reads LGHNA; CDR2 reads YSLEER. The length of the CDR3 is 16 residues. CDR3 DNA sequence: TGCGCCAGCAGCCAAGAATTGGGCAGAGGGAATGGTGAAGCTTTCTTT. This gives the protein CASSQELGRGNGEAFF.

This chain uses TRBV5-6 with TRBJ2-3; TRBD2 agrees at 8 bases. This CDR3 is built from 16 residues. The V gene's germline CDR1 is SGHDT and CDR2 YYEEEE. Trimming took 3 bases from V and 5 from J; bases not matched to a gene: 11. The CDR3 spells CASSSTHSGSRDTQYF. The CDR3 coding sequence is TGTGCCAGCAGCTCGACCCACAGCGGGAGTAGAGATACGCAGTATTTT.

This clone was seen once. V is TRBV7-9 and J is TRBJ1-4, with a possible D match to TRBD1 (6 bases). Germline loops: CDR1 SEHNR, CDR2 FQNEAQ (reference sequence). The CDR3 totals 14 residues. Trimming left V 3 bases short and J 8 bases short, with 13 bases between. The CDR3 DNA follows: TGTGCCAGCAGCTTCGACGGGGGGCAAGAAAAACTGTTTTTT. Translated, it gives CASSFDGGQEKLFF.

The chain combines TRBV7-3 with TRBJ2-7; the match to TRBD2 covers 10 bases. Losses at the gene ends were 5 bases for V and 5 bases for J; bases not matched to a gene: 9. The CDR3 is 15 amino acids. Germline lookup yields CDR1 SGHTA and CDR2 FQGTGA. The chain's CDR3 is CASSTIAGGRNEQYF. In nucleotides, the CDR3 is TGTGCCAGCAGCACCATAGCGGGAGGTCGAAACGAGCAGTACTTC.

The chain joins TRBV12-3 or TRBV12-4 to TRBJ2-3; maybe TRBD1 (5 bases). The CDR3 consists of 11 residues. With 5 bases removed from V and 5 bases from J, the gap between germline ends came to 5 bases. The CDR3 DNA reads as TGTGCCAGCAGTAGGGGAGATACGCAGTATTTT. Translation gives CASSRGDTQYF.

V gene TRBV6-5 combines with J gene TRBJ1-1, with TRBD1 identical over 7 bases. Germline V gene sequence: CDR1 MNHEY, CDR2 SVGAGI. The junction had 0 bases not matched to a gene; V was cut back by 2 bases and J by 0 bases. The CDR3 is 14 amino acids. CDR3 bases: TGTGCCAGCAGTTACGGGACAGTGAACACTGAAGCTTTCTTT. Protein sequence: CASSYGTVNTEAFF.

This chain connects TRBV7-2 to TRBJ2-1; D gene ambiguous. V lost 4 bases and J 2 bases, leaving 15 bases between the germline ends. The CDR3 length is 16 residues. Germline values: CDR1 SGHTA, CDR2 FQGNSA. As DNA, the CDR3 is TGTGCCAGCAGCTCCTTCAGACTGCCTACCTACAATGAGCAGTTCTTC. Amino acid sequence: CASSSFRLPTYNEQFF. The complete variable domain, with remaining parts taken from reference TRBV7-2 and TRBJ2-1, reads GAGVSQSPSNKVTEKGKDVELRCDPISGHTALYWYRQSLGQGLEFLIYFQGNSAPDKSGLPSDRFSAERTGGSVSTLTIQRTQQEDSAVYLCASSSFRLPTYNEQFFGPGTRLTVL.

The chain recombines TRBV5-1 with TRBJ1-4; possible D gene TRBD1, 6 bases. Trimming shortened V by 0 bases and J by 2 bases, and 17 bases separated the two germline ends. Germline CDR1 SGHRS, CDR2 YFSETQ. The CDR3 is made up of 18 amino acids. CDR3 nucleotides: TGCGCCAGCAGCTTGGGACCGACAGGATCGTTTACTAATGAAAAACTGTTTTTT. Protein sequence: CASSLGPTGSFTNEKLFF.

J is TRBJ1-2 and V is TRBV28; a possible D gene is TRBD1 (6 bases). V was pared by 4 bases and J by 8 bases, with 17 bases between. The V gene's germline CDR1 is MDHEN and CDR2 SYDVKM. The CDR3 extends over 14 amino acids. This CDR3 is CASSSSTGSYGYTF. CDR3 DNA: TGTGCCAGCAGTTCATCTACAGGGTCTTACGGCTACACCTTC.

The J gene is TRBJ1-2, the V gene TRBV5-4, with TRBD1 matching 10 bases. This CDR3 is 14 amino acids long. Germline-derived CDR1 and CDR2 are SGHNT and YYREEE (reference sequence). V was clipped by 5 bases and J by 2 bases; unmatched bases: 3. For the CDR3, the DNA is TGTGCCAGCAGAATGGGACAGGGGAACTATGGCTACACCTTC. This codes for CASRMGQGNYGYTF.